Sequencing of this TCR beta chain was carried out in a study of blood T cells in healthy people across ages. For the study at large: Template switching recovered approximately one barcoded beta molecule for every two T cells. Study-wide results and caveats: Bulk PBMC profiling left naive and antigen-experienced comparisons inconclusive. Considered underestimates were the diversity estimates obtained from one million T cells.

The table lists this clonotype with a few counts. Its antigen is undetermined. CDR3 length: 12 residues. The V end lost 7 bases, the J end lost 7 bases, and 13 bases lay between the germline ends. Germline-derived CDR1 and CDR2 are MNHEY and SVGEGT. At least 6 million PBMCs were isolated per sample. PCR was performed a second time for 7 to 11 cycles using a sample-barcoded 5' primer and a J-beta primer mix. TCRdb re-derived calls from the 5' RACE reads in MiXCR, one entry per CDR3 protein. The sample holds around 700,000 distinct CDR3 sequences, approximately 25% seen once. The same data also contributed to another study, on T cells of mothers and their children.

This TCR was sampled from a boy aged 5 to 17 in good health. Sequencing was carried out using blood. The chain has TRBV6-2 or TRBV6-3 and TRBJ2-5, with D possibly TRBD1 on 6 matching bases. The DNA for the CDR3 is TGTGCCAGCATGACAGGCTGGGGGACCCAGTACTTC. It translates to CASMTGWGTQYF.